Listed here is a single T cell receptor (beta chain). The source of the sample is a study of blood T cell repertoires in COVID-19. Across the study: T cells, B-cell-depleted T cells, or PBMCs provided the cDNA or gDNA that served as material.

The CDR3 length is 14 residues. Trimming took 0 bases from V and 5 from J, leaving 8 bases between them. Germline V gene data show CDR1 as LGHNA and CDR2 as YNFKEQ. The method was immunoSEQ multiplex PCR; TCRdb's version includes in-frame clones alone and lacks a portion of them. The profile shows around 250,000 clones, roughly 83% of them singletons. The sequence was collected from a woman over 75 with COVID-19, enrolled during active disease. Sequencing was done on a sample of peripheral blood. The chain links TRBV4-2 to TRBJ1-5; tentative D call: TRBD1 (6 bases). In DNA form, the CDR3 reads TGTGCCAGCAGCCAAGACAGGACAGATCAGCCCCAGCATTTT. It codes for CASSQDRTDQPQHF.